The following is a T cell receptor beta chain sequence with its context. The antigen remains unidentified. From resections taken during corrective heart surgery, the thymus tissue was obtained. This CDR3 spans 16 amino acids. Germline V gene lookup returns CDR1 KGHSH and CDR2 LQKENI. Germline trimming cut 4 bases from V and 4 bases from J; bases unmatched to any gene: 12. TCRdb's copy holds only in-frame clones and misses some; the assay was immunoSEQ multiplex PCR. The data show roughly 130,000 clones, with around 94% seen just once and under 0.025% held by the top ten. These data come from a study of human thymus T cells. Points from the study as a whole: Usage of V and J genes appeared biased in thymic and blood repertoires. Related research has reported that thymic repertoires overlap highly among unrelated individuals.

The source is a boy in the first two years of life with a congenital heart defect but otherwise immunologically healthy. This chain joins TRBV18 and TRBJ1-2, with 7 bases that match TRBD1. Sequencing was performed on thymus tissue. The CDR3 is CASSRGTGDRGYGYTF. The CDR3 DNA follows: TGTGCCAGCTCACGTGGTACAGGGGATCGGGGCTATGGCTACACCTTC. The full variable domain, rest sourced from reference TRBV18 and TRBJ1-2, is NAGVMQNPRHLVRRRGQEARLRCSPMKGHSHVYWYRQLPEEGLKFMVYLQKENIIDESGMPKERFSAEFPKEGPSILRIQQVVRGDSAAYFCASSRGTGDRGYGYTFGSGTRLTVV.